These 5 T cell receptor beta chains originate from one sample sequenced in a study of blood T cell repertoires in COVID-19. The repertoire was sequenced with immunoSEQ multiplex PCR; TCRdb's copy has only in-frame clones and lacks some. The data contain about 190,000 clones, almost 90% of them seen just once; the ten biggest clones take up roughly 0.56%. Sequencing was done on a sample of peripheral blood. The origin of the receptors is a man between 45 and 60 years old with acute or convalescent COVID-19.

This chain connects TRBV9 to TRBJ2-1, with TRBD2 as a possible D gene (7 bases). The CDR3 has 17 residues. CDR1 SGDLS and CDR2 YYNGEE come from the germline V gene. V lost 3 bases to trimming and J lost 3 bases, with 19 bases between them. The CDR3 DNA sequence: TGTGCCAGCAGCGGCCCCGGGGGGCACACAGACTACAATGAGCAGTTCTTC. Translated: CASSGPGGHTDYNEQFF.

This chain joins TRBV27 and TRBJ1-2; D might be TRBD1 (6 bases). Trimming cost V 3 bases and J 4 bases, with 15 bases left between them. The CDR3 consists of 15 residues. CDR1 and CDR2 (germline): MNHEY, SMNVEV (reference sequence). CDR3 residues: CASSFSGQNFYGYTF. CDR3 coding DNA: TGTGCCAGCAGTTTTTCCGGACAGAACTTCTATGGCTACACCTTC.

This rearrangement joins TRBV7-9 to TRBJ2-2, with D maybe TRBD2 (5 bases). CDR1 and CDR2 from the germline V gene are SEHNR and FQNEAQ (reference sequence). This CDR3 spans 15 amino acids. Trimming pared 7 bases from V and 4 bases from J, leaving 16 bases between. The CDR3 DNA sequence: TGTGCCAGCACGGAGGATCTCGCGGCCACCGGGGAGCTGTTTTTT. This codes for CASTEDLAATGELFF.

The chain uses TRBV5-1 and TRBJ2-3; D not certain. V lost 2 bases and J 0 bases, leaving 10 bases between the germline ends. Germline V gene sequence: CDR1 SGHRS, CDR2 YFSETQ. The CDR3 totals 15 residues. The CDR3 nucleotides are TGCGCCAGCAGCTTTGAGCCCTCTAGCACAGATACGCAGTATTTT. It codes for CASSFEPSSTDTQYF. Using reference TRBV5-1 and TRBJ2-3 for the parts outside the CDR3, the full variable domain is KAGVTQTPRYLIKTRGQQVTLSCSPISGHRSVSWYQQTPGQGLQFLFEYFSETQRNKGNFPGRFSGRQFSNSRSEMNVSTLELGDSALYLCASSFEPSSTDTQYFGPGTRLTVL.

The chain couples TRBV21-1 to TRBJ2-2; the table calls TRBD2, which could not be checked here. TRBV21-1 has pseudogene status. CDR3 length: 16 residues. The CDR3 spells CASSIVTGRDTGELFF. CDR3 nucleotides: TGTGCCAGCAGCATTGTCACAGGGAGGGACACCGGGGAGCTGTTTTTT.